The 5 T cell receptor beta chains reported below all come from one sample, sequenced in a study of T cells in women clearing cervical HPV infection. Sequenced by immunoSEQ multiplex PCR; TCRdb stores in-frame clones only, minus some. The table lists about 28,000 clones. The sequenced sample was blood buffy coat. Every receptor here comes from a woman aged 18 to 75 with a cervical HPV16 infection that either progressed to CIN3+ or cleared (not recorded which).

On this clone: The read ends 3 residues shy of where the CDR3 ends; the end is completed using the germline J gene. The rearrangement uses TRBV20-1 and TRBJ2-7, with TRBD1 matching over 9 bases. V lost 0 bases and J lost 4; bases outside the gene matches: 4. This CDR3 contains 14 residues. Germline V gives CDR1 DFQATT, CDR2 SNEGSKA (reference sequence). The CDR3 loop is CSAREGTGTYEQYF. The CDR3 bases that were read are TGCAGTGCTAGAGAGGGGACAGGGACGTACGAG.

As concerns this clone: Read data end 3 residues before the CDR3 end; the end is taken from the germline J gene. The chain carries TRBV6-2 or TRBV6-3 and TRBJ2-2; D call uncertain. CDR1 and CDR2 (germline): MNHEY, SVGEGT. There are 14 residues in the CDR3. The CDR3 bases that were read are TGTGCCAGCAGACCCCAGACTCCGGGTGAAAAG. This gives the protein CASRPQTPGEK. The whole CDR3 region reads CASRPQTPGEKLFF.

A word on this clone: The read halts 3 residues ahead of the CDR3 end, with the missing end drawn from the germline J gene. V and J are TRBV29-1 and TRBJ2-3; D is possibly TRBD1 (5 bases). V was pared by 2 bases and J by 2 bases, with 17 bases between. The germline gives CDR1 SQVTM, CDR2 ANQGSEA. The CDR3 is 16 residues long. The CDR3 DNA, read in part, is TGCAGCGTTGAAAAGTTAGGACAATACTACACAGATACG. It is translated as CSVEKLGQYYTDT. The whole CDR3 sequence is CSVEKLGQYYTDTQYF.

Incomplete CDR3 DNA: TGTGCCAGCAGCGGATCCGGGCAGCCC. Translating it yields CASSGSGQP. The entire CDR3 sequence reads CASSGSGQPQHF. V gene TRBV7-9 combines with J gene TRBJ1-5; D unclear. The CDR3 is cut off 3 residues early in the read; its end comes from the germline J gene. CDR1 is SEHNR, CDR2 FQNEAQ, per germline (reference sequence). This CDR3 comprises 12 residues. Trimming shortened V by 5 bases and J by 7 bases, and 9 bases separated the two germline ends.

Turning to this clone: The read is 3 residues too short to cover the CDR3 end, so that end is filled in from the germline J gene. Other DNA sequences from this sample encode an identical CDR3 as well. The chain carries TRBV19 and TRBJ1-3, with D possibly TRBD1 on 5 matching bases. Germline assignment: CDR1 LNHDA and CDR2 SQIVND (reference sequence). V dropped 5 bases and J dropped 0 bases, with 17 bases sitting between them. The CDR3 has 17 residues. CDR3 loop: CASSSRWGESSGNTIYF. The part of the CDR3 DNA that was read is TGTGCCAGTAGTTCCCGCTGGGGGGAGAGCTCTGGAAACACC. Complete variable domain (other parts from reference TRBV19 and TRBJ1-3): DGGITQSPKYLFRKEGQNVTLSCEQNLNHDAMYWYRQDPGQGLRLIYYSQIVNDFQKGDIAEGYSVSREKKESFPLTVTSAQKNPTAFYLCASSSRWGESSGNTIYFGEGSWLTVV.